What follows are 18 T cell receptor beta chains derived from one specimen sequenced in a study of shared clonotypes between healthy human individuals. Repertoires were generated with immunoSEQ multiplex PCR, while TCRdb's copy carries only in-frame clones and drops some. The data contain more than 500,000 clones, about 96% of them singletons. Sequenced material: naive CD4+ T cells sorted from blood. As for subset: CD45RA+ positively selected. Every receptor here comes from a woman in her 30s in good health.

The chain is built from TRBV7-2 and TRBJ1-2, with 9 bases lining up with TRBD1. The CDR3 is made up of 16 amino acids. Germline lookup yields CDR1 SGHTA and CDR2 FQGNSA. V was pared by 3 bases and J by 7 bases, with 12 bases of the junction left unmatched. The CDR3 sequence is CASSFGGTGGAGGYTF. CDR3 DNA sequence: TGTGCCAGCAGCTTCGGGGGAACAGGGGGCGCGGGTGGCTACACCTTC.

This chain uses TRBV7-8 with TRBJ2-1, with 8 positions matching TRBD2. The V gene's germline CDR1 is SGHVS and CDR2 FQNEAQ. V lost 6 bases and J lost 3; bases outside the gene matches: 7. The length of the CDR3 is 15 residues. The CDR3 nucleotides read TGTGCCAGCAGACCTCAGCGGGAGAGCTACAATGAGCAGTTCTTC. Its protein product is CASRPQRESYNEQFF.

V is TRBV7-3 and J is TRBJ2-1; the match to TRBD2 covers 12 bases. V was pared by 2 bases and J by 7 bases, with 6 bases of the junction left unmatched. This CDR3 has 16 residues. The germline V gene has CDR1 SGHTA and CDR2 FQGTGA. Here the CDR3 reads CASSLSSGRATNEQFF. CDR3 DNA: TGTGCCAGCAGCTTATCTAGCGGGAGGGCCACTAATGAGCAGTTCTTC. Using reference TRBV7-3 and TRBJ2-1 for the parts outside the CDR3, the full variable domain is GAGVSQTPSNKVTEKGKYVELRCDPISGHTALYWYRQSLGQGPEFLIYFQGTGAADDSGLPNDRFFAVRPEGSVSTLKIQRTERGDSAVYLCASSLSSGRATNEQFFGPGTRLTVL.

The chain has TRBV6-1 and TRBJ2-3, with TRBD1 matching 7 bases. The J segment lost 8 bases and the V segment lost 1 base, leaving 6 bases of the junction unmatched. This CDR3 region has 14 residues. Per germline, CDR1 MNHNS and CDR2 SASEGT. CDR3 bases: TGTGCCAGCAGTGAAGGACAGGGATTTCTTACGCAGTATTTT. Protein sequence: CASSEGQGFLTQYF.

The chain couples TRBV5-1 to TRBJ1-1; no definite D call. In germline, CDR1 is SGHRS, CDR2 YFSETQ. The CDR3 is 14 amino acids. The V end lost 1 base, the J end lost 4 bases, and 11 bases lay between the germline ends. The CDR3: CASSLTGVSTEAFF. In DNA form, the CDR3 reads TGCGCCAGCAGCTTGACCGGAGTGAGCACTGAAGCTTTCTTT.

V is TRBV5-8 and J is TRBJ2-1; 14 nucleotides agree with TRBD2. CDR1 SGHTS and CDR2 YDEGEE come from the germline V gene. The junction had 7 bases not matched to a gene; V was cut back by 4 bases and J by 4 bases. The CDR3 contains 17 residues. CDR3: CASSGGGTSGSYNEQFF. In nucleotides, the CDR3 is TGTGCCAGCAGCGGCGGGGGGACTAGCGGGAGTTACAATGAGCAGTTCTTC.

V usage is TRBV10-1 and J usage is TRBJ2-7, with D uncertain. V shed 7 bases and J shed 5 bases, with 6 bases lying between them. The CDR3 loop spans 10 amino acids. CDR1 and CDR2 from the germline V gene are WNHNN and SYGVQD (reference sequence). The CDR3 DNA sequence: TGCGCCAGCACCCCCGACGAGCAGTACTTC. This codes for CASTPDEQYF.

CDR3 sequence (DNA): TGTGCCAGCAGCTTGGGACAGGGAACGTCCGCCCGCACCACCATATATTTT. The encoded protein is CASSLGQGTSARTTIYF. J is TRBJ1-3 and V is TRBV5-8, with 7 bases lining up with TRBD1. The CDR3 spans 17 residues. CDR1 is SGHTS, CDR2 YDEGEE, per germline. Trimming cost V 0 bases and J 9 bases; bases outside gene matches: 15.

The rearrangement uses TRBV27 and TRBJ2-3; a possible D gene is TRBD2 (5 bases). V lost 7 bases to trimming and J lost 1 base, with 12 bases between them. This CDR3 region has 14 residues. The V gene's germline CDR1 is MNHEY and CDR2 SMNVEV (reference sequence). CDR3 sequence reads: CASKRLRGTDTQYF. The CDR3 DNA follows: TGTGCCAGCAAGCGGCTACGGGGCACAGATACGCAGTATTTT.

The CDR3 here is CASSRGTSGYGTQYF. CDR3 DNA: TGTGCCAGCTCACGAGGGACTAGCGGGTACGGTACGCAGTATTTT. V gene TRBV18 combines with J gene TRBJ2-3; TRBD2 matches at 12 bases. This CDR3 spans 15 amino acids. Trimming at V came to 4 bases and at J to 8 bases, leaving 7 bases not matched to a gene. The germline gives CDR1 KGHSH, CDR2 LQKENI. The full variable domain, in which reference TRBV18 and TRBJ2-3 provide the parts outside the CDR3, is NAGVMQNPRHLVRRRGQEARLRCSPMKGHSHVYWYRQLPEEGLKFMVYLQKENIIDESGMPKERFSAEFPKEGPSILRIQQVVRGDSAAYFCASSRGTSGYGTQYFGPGTRLTVL.

The genes are TRBV6-1 and TRBJ2-1, with 11 bases matching TRBD1. V lost 6 bases, J lost 9 bases, and 10 bases stayed unmatched. This CDR3 comprises 15 residues. CDR1 is MNHNS and CDR2 is SASEGT in the germline V gene. As DNA, the CDR3 is TGTGCCAGCAGGGCGGACAGGGGGCGGTATGCTGAGCAGTTCTTC. Translating gives CASRADRGRYAEQFF.

The genes are TRBV30 and TRBJ1-5; D possibly corresponds to TRBD1 (5 bases). CDR3 length equals 14 residues. The V gene lost 2 bases and the J gene lost 1 base, with 9 bases spanning the gap. CDR1 GTSNPN and CDR2 SVGIG come from the germline V gene (reference sequence). For the CDR3, the DNA is TGTGCCTGGAGTAGGGGTGGAAGCAATCAGCCCCAGCATTTT. Amino acids: CAWSRGGSNQPQHF.

This clone has only one observation. J is TRBJ1-4 and V is TRBV2; D is undetermined. Germline loops: CDR1 SNHLY, CDR2 FYNNEI. The CDR3 is made up of 13 amino acids. The V and J ends lost 1 base and 10 bases respectively, with 10 bases between them. The CDR3 loop reads CASSEVVGGKLFF. CDR3 sequence (DNA): TGTGCCAGCAGTGAAGTAGTTGGAGGAAAACTGTTTTTT.

This clone has more than one count but fewer than ten. The chain combines TRBV27 with TRBJ1-5, with 7 bases identical to TRBD1. This CDR3 has 14 amino acids. V lost 4 bases, J lost 5 bases, and 5 bases stayed unmatched. Germline CDR1 MNHEY, CDR2 SMNVEV (reference sequence). For the CDR3, the DNA is TGTGCCAGCAGTTACAGGGGTTCGGATCAGCCCCAGCATTTT. This translates into CASSYRGSDQPQHF.

The chain recombines TRBV28 with TRBJ2-3; 14 positions agree with TRBD2. CDR3 size: 17 residues. CDR1 and CDR2 (germline): MDHEN, SYDVKM. V was clipped by 5 bases and J by 5 bases; unmatched bases: 9. The CDR3 coding sequence is TGTGCCAGCAGTGAGACTAGCGGGAGGGCCAAGCAAGATACGCAGTATTTT. Its translation: CASSETSGRAKQDTQYF.

The chain employs TRBV5-1 and TRBJ2-7; TRBD2 matches at 16 bases. Per germline, CDR1 SGHRS and CDR2 YFSETQ. Unmatched junction bases numbered 7, after V lost 4 bases and J lost 6 bases. The CDR3 sequence is 16 residues long. The CDR3: CASSPGTSGRASEQYF. CDR3 bases: TGCGCCAGCAGCCCAGGGACTAGCGGGAGGGCGAGCGAGCAGTACTTC.

The chain is built from TRBV11-2 and TRBJ1-1; D is unresolved. This CDR3 has 14 amino acids. V lost 0 bases, J lost 1 base, and 6 bases lay in between. Germline CDR1 is SGHAT and CDR2 is FQNNGV. The CDR3 nucleotides read TGTGCCAGCAGCTTAGAGGCAGCGAACACTGAAGCTTTCTTT. Translating gives CASSLEAANTEAFF.

The chain links TRBV5-1 to TRBJ2-7; 11 nucleotides line up with TRBD1. The V gene end was trimmed by 1 base and the J gene end by 6 bases; junction bases not matched to a gene: 9. The germline V gene encodes CDR1 SGHRS and CDR2 YFSETQ. The CDR3 runs 16 residues. DNA for the CDR3: TGCGCCAGCAGCTTGTTGCGGACAGGGGGCCTGGGCGAGCAGTACTTC. It is translated as CASSLLRTGGLGEQYF.